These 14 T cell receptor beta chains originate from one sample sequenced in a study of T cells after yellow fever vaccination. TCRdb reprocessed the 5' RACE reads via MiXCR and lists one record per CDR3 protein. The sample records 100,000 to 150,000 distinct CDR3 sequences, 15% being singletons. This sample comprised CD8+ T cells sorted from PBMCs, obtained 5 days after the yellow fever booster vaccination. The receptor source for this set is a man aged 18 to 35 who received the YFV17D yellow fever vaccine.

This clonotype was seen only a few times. The CDR3 protein is CASSAQGREAGANVLTF. The DNA of the CDR3 is TGTGCCAGCAGCGCTCAGGGGCGTGAAGCTGGGGCCAACGTCCTGACTTTC. The chain joins TRBV4-2 to TRBJ2-6; TRBD1 is a possible D gene (6 bases). Per the germline V gene, CDR1 is LGHNA and CDR2 is YNFKEQ. This CDR3 has 17 amino acids. V was shortened by 5 bases and J by 2 bases, with 16 bases between the two germline ends.

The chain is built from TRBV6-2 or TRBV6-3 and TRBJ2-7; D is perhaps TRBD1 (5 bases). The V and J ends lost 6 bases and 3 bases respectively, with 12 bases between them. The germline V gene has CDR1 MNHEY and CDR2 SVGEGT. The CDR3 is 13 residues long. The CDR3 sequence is CASSSVRDYEQYF. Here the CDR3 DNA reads TGTGCCAGCAGCTCAGTCAGGGACTACGAGCAGTACTTC.

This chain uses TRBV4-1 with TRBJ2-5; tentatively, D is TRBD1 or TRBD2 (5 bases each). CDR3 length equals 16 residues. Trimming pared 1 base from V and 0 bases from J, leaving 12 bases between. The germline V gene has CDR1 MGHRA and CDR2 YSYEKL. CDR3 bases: TGCGCCAGCAGCCAAGCCGGGCAGGGACACCAAGAGACCCAGTACTTC. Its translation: CASSQAGQGHQETQYF.

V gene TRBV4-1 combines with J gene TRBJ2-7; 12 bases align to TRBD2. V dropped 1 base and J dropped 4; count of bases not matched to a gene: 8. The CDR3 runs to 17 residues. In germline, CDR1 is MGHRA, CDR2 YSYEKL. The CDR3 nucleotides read TGCGCCAGCAGCCAAGTCCTTACTAGCGGGGGGCAATACGAGCAGTACTTC. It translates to CASSQVLTSGGQYEQYF.

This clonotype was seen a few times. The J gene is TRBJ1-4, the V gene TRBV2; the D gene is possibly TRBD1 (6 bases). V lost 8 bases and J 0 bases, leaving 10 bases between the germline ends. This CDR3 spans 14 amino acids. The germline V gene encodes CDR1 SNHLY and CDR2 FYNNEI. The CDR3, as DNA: TGTGCCAGCTATGGACAGTCAACTAATGAAAAACTGTTTTTT. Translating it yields CASYGQSTNEKLFF.

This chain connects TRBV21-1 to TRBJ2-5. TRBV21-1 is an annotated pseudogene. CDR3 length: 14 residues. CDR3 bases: TGTGCCAGCAGCAAAGTGGGGTTGCGGGAGACCCAGTACTTC. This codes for CASSKVGLRETQYF.

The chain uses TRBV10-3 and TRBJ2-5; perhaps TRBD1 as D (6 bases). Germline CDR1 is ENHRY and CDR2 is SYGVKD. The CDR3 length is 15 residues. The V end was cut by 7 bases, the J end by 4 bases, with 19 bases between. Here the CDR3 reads CAIKISGAVVETQYF. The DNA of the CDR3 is TGTGCCATCAAAATATCAGGGGCTGTGGTAGAGACCCAGTACTTC.

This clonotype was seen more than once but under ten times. CDR3 residues: CASSLGQGANYGYTF. The CDR3, as DNA: TGCGCCAGCAGCTTGGGCCAGGGAGCTAACTATGGCTACACCTTC. This sequence joins TRBV5-1 and TRBJ1-2, with D possibly being TRBD1 (5 bases). The germline V and J ends were trimmed by 0 bases and 0 bases, with 9 bases remaining between them. The CDR3 length is 15 residues. The germline gives CDR1 SGHRS, CDR2 YFSETQ.

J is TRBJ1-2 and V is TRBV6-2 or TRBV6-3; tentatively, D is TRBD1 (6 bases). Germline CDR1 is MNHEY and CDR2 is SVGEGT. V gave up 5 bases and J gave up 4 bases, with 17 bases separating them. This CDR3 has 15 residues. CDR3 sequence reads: CASSKEQGTFYGYTF. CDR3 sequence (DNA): TGTGCCAGCAGTAAAGAACAGGGCACCTTCTATGGCTACACCTTC.

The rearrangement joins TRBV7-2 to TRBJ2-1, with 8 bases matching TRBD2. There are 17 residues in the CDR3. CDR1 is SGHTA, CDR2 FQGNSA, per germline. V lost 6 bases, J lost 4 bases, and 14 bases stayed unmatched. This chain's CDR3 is CASRLPRGGGLYNEQFF. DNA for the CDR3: TGTGCCAGCAGACTCCCAAGAGGCGGGGGGCTATACAATGAGCAGTTCTTC.

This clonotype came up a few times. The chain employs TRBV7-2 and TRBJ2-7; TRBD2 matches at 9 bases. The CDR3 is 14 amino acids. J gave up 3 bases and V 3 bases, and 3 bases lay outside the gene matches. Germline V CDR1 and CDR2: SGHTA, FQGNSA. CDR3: CASSFGRGGYEQYF. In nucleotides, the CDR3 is TGTGCCAGCAGCTTTGGGCGGGGGGGCTACGAGCAGTACTTC.

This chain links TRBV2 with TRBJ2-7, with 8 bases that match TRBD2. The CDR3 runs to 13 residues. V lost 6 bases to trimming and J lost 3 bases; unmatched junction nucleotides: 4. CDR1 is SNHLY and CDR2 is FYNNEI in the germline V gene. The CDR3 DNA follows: TGTGCCAGCAGGGGACTAGGTGACTACGAGCAGTACGTC. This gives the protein CASRGLGDYEQYV.

The CDR3 sequence: CASSLGIWGEQYV. The CDR3 bases are TGTGCCAGCAGCCTCGGTATTTGGGGGGAGCAGTACGTC. The chain has TRBV12-3 or TRBV12-4 and TRBJ2-7; D assignment may be TRBD1 or TRBD2 (5 bases each). Trimming shortened V by 6 bases and J by 7 bases, and 16 bases separated the two germline ends. This CDR3 is 13 amino acids long.

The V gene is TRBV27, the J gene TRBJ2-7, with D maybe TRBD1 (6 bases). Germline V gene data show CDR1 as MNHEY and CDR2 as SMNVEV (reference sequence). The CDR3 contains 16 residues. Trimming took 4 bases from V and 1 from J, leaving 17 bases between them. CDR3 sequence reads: CASSSSQQGVSYEQYF. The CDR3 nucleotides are TGTGCCAGCAGTTCCTCCCAACAGGGAGTATCCTACGAGCAGTACTTC.